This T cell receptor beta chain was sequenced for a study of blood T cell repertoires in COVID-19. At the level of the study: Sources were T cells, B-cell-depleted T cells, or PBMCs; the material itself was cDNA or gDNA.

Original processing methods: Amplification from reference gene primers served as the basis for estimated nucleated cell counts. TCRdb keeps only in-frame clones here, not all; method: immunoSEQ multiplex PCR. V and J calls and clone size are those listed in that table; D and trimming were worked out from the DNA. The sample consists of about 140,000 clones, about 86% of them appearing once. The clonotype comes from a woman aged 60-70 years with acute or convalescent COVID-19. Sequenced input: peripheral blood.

The DNA for the CDR3 is TGTGCCAGCACTCTGACAGGGGAGCCCAATCAGCCCCAGCATTTT. It yields the protein CASTLTGEPNQPQHF. The J gene is TRBJ1-5, the V gene TRBV5-6; 8 bases fit TRBD1. The CDR3 covers 15 residues. CDR1 is SGHDT, CDR2 YYEEEE, per germline. The junction had 8 bases not matched to a gene; V was cut back by 6 bases and J by 3 bases.